What follows are 32 T cell receptor beta chains derived from one specimen sequenced in a study of graft-versus-host responses after intestinal transplantation. Some clones are missing from TCRdb's copy, which holds only in-frame ones; the method was immunoSEQ multiplex PCR. This sample has around 90,000 clones, with roughly 92% found just once. These TCRs are of unknown antigen specificity. Specimen: unstimulated CD8+ T cells sorted from spleen or lymph node cells, collected before transplant. These receptors were collected from a human donor who was the organ donor for an intestinal transplant.

This chain connects TRBV10-1 to TRBJ2-2, with D maybe TRBD2 (5 bases). This CDR3 spans 17 amino acids. Germline CDR1 and CDR2: WNHNN and SYGVQD (reference sequence). V lost 5 bases to trimming and J lost 7 bases, with 23 bases between them. The CDR3 DNA reads TGCGCCAGCAGTTTCGTACGGGGAGTCTTTTTCAGCGGGGAGCTGTTTTTT. Protein sequence: CASSFVRGVFFSGELFF.

V gene TRBV27 combines with J gene TRBJ2-1; a possible D gene is TRBD2 (7 bases). The CDR3 totals 15 residues. The V gene's germline CDR1 is MNHEY and CDR2 SMNVEV (reference sequence). Deletions cut 3 bases from V and 7 bases from J, with 16 bases between. DNA of the CDR3: TGTGCCAGCAGTTTTACGGGGGGCGCCTGGAATGAGCAGTTCTTC. It is translated as CASSFTGGAWNEQFF.

This clone was recorded a few times. The chain couples TRBV4-1 to TRBJ1-1; 7 bases map to TRBD1. Germline loops: CDR1 MGHRA, CDR2 YSYEKL. V gave up 1 base and J gave up 1 base; unmatched junction bases: 6. This CDR3 has 16 amino acids. CDR3 in amino acids: CASSQVLGTANTEAFF. In nucleotides, the CDR3 is TGCGCCAGCAGCCAAGTGTTAGGGACAGCGAACACTGAAGCTTTCTTT.

This sequence joins TRBV18 and TRBJ2-1; 12 positions match TRBD2. Losses at the gene ends were 6 bases for V and 3 bases for J; bases not matched to a gene: 6. The CDR3 has 16 amino acids. Looked up from germline, CDR1 is KGHSH and CDR2 is LQKENI. CDR3 sequence: CASSPTSGGIYNEQFF. CDR3 coding DNA: TGTGCCAGCTCTCCCACTAGCGGGGGGATCTACAATGAGCAGTTCTTC.

This clone has only one observation. The chain employs TRBV11-3 and TRBJ2-5, with a weak D call TRBD2 (5 bases). CDR3 length: 11 amino acids. Germline CDR1 and CDR2: SGHNT and YENEEA. V lost 2 bases and J lost 11, with 9 bases in between. CDR3 sequence (DNA): TGTGCCAGCAGCTTAACCGGGGAGCAGTACTTC. Protein: CASSLTGEQYF. Looking up the rest from reference TRBV11-3 and TRBJ2-5 gives the full variable domain: EAGVVQSPRYKIIEKKQPVAFWCNPISGHNTLYWYLQNLGQGPELLIRYENEEAVDDSQLPKDRFSAERLKGVDSTLKIQPAELGDSAVYLCASSLTGEQYFGPGTRLLVL.

The chain combines TRBV19 with TRBJ1-2; 9 bases align to TRBD1. The ends lost 5 bases at V and 4 bases at J; junction bases unmatched: 2. The germline V gene encodes CDR1 LNHDA and CDR2 SQIVND (reference sequence). The CDR3 is made up of 13 amino acids. In nucleotides, the CDR3 is TGTGCCAGTAGTGTGGGACAGGGCTATGGCTACACCTTC. This sequence encodes CASSVGQGYGYTF.

The chain is built from TRBV13 and TRBJ2-1; 14 bases map to TRBD2. The CDR3 is 14 residues long. With 5 bases clipped from V and 12 bases from J, the junction kept 6 bases outside the gene matches. Germline values: CDR1 PRHDT, CDR2 FYEKMQ (reference sequence). The CDR3 coding sequence is TGTGCCAGCAGCCCGGGGACTAGCGGGGGAGTGCAGTTCTTC. It is translated as CASSPGTSGGVQFF.

This clone is a singleton in its sample. V usage is TRBV9 and J usage is TRBJ2-1; D is uncertain. Germline lookup yields CDR1 SGDLS and CDR2 YYNGEE. V shed 3 bases and J shed 4 bases, with 8 bases lying between them. This CDR3 is built from 13 residues. CDR3 DNA sequence: TGTGCCAGCAGCGCCCTAATTTACAATGAGCAGTTCTTC. It translates to CASSALIYNEQFF. Supplemented by reference TRBV9 and TRBJ2-1, the full variable domain reads DSGVTQTPKHLITATGQRVTLRCSPRSGDLSVYWYQQSLDQGLQFLIQYYNGEERAKGNILERFSAQQFPDLHSELNLSSLELGDSALYFCASSALIYNEQFFGPGTRLTVL.

V gene TRBV5-1 combines with J gene TRBJ2-1, with 8 bases fitting TRBD1. The J segment lost 3 bases and the V segment lost 1 base, leaving 6 bases of the junction unmatched. Germline-derived CDR1 and CDR2 are SGHRS and YFSETQ. This CDR3 contains 16 residues. In nucleotides, the CDR3 is TGCGCCAGCAGCTTGTCGCAGGGGGCTCTCTACAATGAGCAGTTCTTC. It is translated as CASSLSQGALYNEQFF.

This rearrangement joins TRBV28 to TRBJ1-3, with D possibly matching TRBD1 (6 bases). The CDR3 spans 16 residues. The germline V and J ends were trimmed by 2 bases and 1 base, with 12 bases remaining between them. CDR1 is MDHEN, CDR2 SYDVKM, per germline. The CDR3 loop is CASSLVGGYSGNTIYF. Written as DNA, the CDR3 is TGTGCCAGCAGTTTAGTAGGGGGTTATTCTGGAAACACCATATATTTT.

This clone was recorded only once. The genes are TRBV7-8 and TRBJ2-7, with a weak D call TRBD2 (6 bases). The V end was cut by 5 bases, the J end by 1 base, with 9 bases between. The CDR3 covers 13 residues. Germline CDR1 is SGHVS and CDR2 is FQNEAQ. The CDR3 nucleotides are TGTGCCAGCAGCGGAGGGTTTTCCTACGAGCAGTACTTC. Amino acids: CASSGGFSYEQYF.

The chain has TRBV6-1 and TRBJ1-5; the match to TRBD1 covers 7 bases. The ends lost 0 bases at V and 2 bases at J; junction bases unmatched: 10. Germline loops: CDR1 MNHNS, CDR2 SASEGT. The CDR3 is 18 residues long. The CDR3 DNA is TGTGCCAGCAGTGAAGCGTTGTGGGGAACAGGGGGCAATCAGCCCCAGCATTTT. Protein product: CASSEALWGTGGNQPQHF.

The chain employs TRBV7-2 and TRBJ2-7, with 7 bases aligning to TRBD2. Germline V gene data show CDR1 as SGHTA and CDR2 as FQGNSA. V lost 3 bases, J lost 3 bases, and 5 bases stayed unmatched. The CDR3 has 14 amino acids. CDR3: CASSFRDYYYEQYF. In DNA, the CDR3 is TGTGCCAGCAGCTTCCGGGACTACTACTACGAGCAGTACTTC.

The V call is TRBV28, the J call TRBJ2-7; no reliable D call. V was clipped by 3 bases and J by 5 bases, with 8 bases between them. Germline CDR1 is MDHEN and CDR2 is SYDVKM. This CDR3 has 12 residues. DNA for the CDR3: TGTGCCAGCAGTTTGGGCACAAACGAGCAGTACTTC. Translating gives CASSLGTNEQYF.

The rearrangement links TRBV19 to TRBJ1-5, with TRBD1 matching over 8 bases. The CDR3 length is 14 residues. V was clipped by 3 bases and J by 2 bases; unmatched bases: 0. Germline V CDR1 and CDR2: LNHDA, SQIVND (reference sequence). The CDR3 is CASSMTGGNQPQHF. The CDR3 DNA sequence: TGTGCCAGTAGTATGACAGGGGGCAATCAGCCCCAGCATTTT.

V usage is TRBV27 and J usage is TRBJ2-7; 12 nucleotides align to TRBD2. This CDR3 contains 16 residues. V trimming: 6 bases; J trimming: 3 bases; junction bases outside the gene matches: 9. Germline CDR1 reads MNHEY; CDR2 reads SMNVEV (reference sequence). The CDR3 reads CASSTLAGGIIYEQYF. The CDR3 nucleotides read TGTGCCAGCAGCACCCTAGCGGGAGGGATTATCTACGAGCAGTACTTC.

This chain links TRBV5-4 with TRBJ1-1, with a weak D call TRBD1 (6 bases). Germline-derived CDR1 and CDR2 are SGHNT and YYREEE (reference sequence). Trimming took 0 bases from V and 5 from J, leaving 20 bases between them. The CDR3 consists of 17 residues. The DNA of the CDR3 is TGTGCCAGCAGCTTGGTTGGCAGGGGTCCTCGGAGGACTGAAGCTTTCTTT. Its protein product is CASSLVGRGPRRTEAFF.

The genes are TRBV9 and TRBJ2-5, with 13 bases that match TRBD2. The J call may be incorrect, as the DNA end agrees better with TRBJ2-7. Looked up from germline, CDR1 is SGDLS and CDR2 is YYNGEE. The CDR3 consists of 16 residues. CDR3 protein: CASSVGGLAGAYEQYF. Here the CDR3 DNA reads TGTGCCAGCAGCGTAGGAGGACTAGCGGGGGCCTACGAGCAGTACTTC.

The rearrangement joins TRBV6-5 to TRBJ2-1; 8 nucleotides match TRBD2. Per germline, CDR1 MNHEY and CDR2 SVGAGI. The CDR3 is 16 amino acids. The J segment lost 3 bases and the V segment lost 0 bases, leaving 4 bases of the junction unmatched. The CDR3 loop is CASSYSSGVNYNEQFF. In nucleotides, the CDR3 is TGTGCCAGCAGTTACTCTAGCGGGGTTAACTACAATGAGCAGTTCTTC.

This clone was found a few times. V usage is TRBV9 and J usage is TRBJ2-3; 7 bases match TRBD1. V shed 3 bases and J 1 base; nucleotides not matched to a gene: 5. Germline V gives CDR1 SGDLS, CDR2 YYNGEE. This CDR3 has 15 amino acids. The CDR3 nucleotides read TGTGCCAGCAGCGCAGAAGGACAGGGCACAGATACGCAGTATTTT. Amino acids: CASSAEGQGTDTQYF.

This clone was recorded only once. J is TRBJ2-7 and V is TRBV9; D not resolved. Trimming left V 0 bases short and J 2 bases short, with 9 bases between. The CDR3 runs to 14 residues. Germline CDR1 SGDLS, CDR2 YYNGEE. The CDR3 region is CASSVGWLAYEQYF. In nucleotides, the CDR3 is TGTGCCAGCAGCGTAGGGTGGCTAGCCTACGAGCAGTACTTC.

The V gene is TRBV5-6, the J gene TRBJ2-5; D gene uncertain. CDR3 length: 14 residues. Germline V lookup: CDR1 SGHDT, CDR2 YYEEEE. Trimming removed 3 bases at V and 4 bases at J, with 13 bases between. The CDR3 is CASSWPQVGETQYF. The CDR3 DNA sequence: TGTGCCAGCAGCTGGCCCCAGGTAGGAGAGACCCAGTACTTC.

This sequence joins TRBV15 and TRBJ2-2; TRBD1 is a possible D gene (5 bases). CDR1 and CDR2 from the germline V gene are LNHNV and YYDKDF (reference sequence). The ends were cut back, 2 bases at V and 2 bases at J, with 12 bases in the middle. CDR3 size: 16 residues. The CDR3 sequence: CATSRMDTPNTGELFF. The CDR3 DNA is TGTGCCACCAGCAGAATGGACACACCTAACACCGGGGAGCTGTTTTTT.

This chain connects TRBV4-1 to TRBJ1-1; D gene uncertain. This CDR3 is built from 15 residues. V lost 0 bases and J 1 base, leaving 9 bases between the germline ends. Per the germline V gene, CDR1 is MGHRA and CDR2 is YSYEKL. The DNA of the CDR3 is TGCGCCAGCAGCCAAGATGATCGGGGGAACACTGAAGCTTTCTTT. It translates to CASSQDDRGNTEAFF.

The chain is built from TRBV27 and TRBJ2-7; a weak D match, TRBD2 (6 bases). In germline, CDR1 is MNHEY, CDR2 SMNVEV (reference sequence). Trimming removed 5 bases from V and 0 bases from J, with 8 bases in between. This CDR3 has 13 amino acids. CDR3 sequence: CASSHGSSYEQYF. The CDR3 DNA reads TGTGCCAGCAGTCACGGGAGCTCCTACGAGCAGTACTTC.

The V call is TRBV30, the J call TRBJ1-1, with D perhaps matching TRBD1 (5 bases). The CDR3 has 12 amino acids. Germline CDR1 GTSNPN, CDR2 SVGIG (reference sequence). Between the trimmed V and J ends, which lost 5 bases and 1 base, there was a span of 8 bases. CDR3 sequence (DNA): TGTGCCTGGGGCAGGGCGAACACTGAAGCTTTCTTT. This codes for CAWGRANTEAFF.

This clone was detected a few times. This chain joins TRBV4-1 and TRBJ1-1, with D uncertain. The V gene lost 2 bases and the J gene lost 5 bases, with 6 bases spanning the gap. CDR1 and CDR2 from the germline V gene are MGHRA and YSYEKL. The CDR3 is made up of 12 amino acids. Here the CDR3 reads CASSQPGTEAFF. CDR3 DNA sequence: TGCGCCAGCAGCCAACCCGGGACTGAAGCTTTCTTT.

The chain is built from TRBV29-1 and TRBJ1-2; D is unclear. The germline CDR1 and CDR2 sequences are SQVTM and ANQGSEA. V was clipped by 3 bases and J by 8 bases, with 10 bases between them. The length of the CDR3 is 11 residues. Here the CDR3 reads CSVEAGDGYTF. In DNA, the CDR3 is TGCAGCGTTGAGGCAGGTGACGGCTACACCTTC. The full variable domain, its missing parts supplied by reference TRBV29-1 and TRBJ1-2, is SAVISQKPSRDICQRGTSLTIQCQVDSQVTMMFWYRQQPGQSLTLIATANQGSEATYESGFVIDKFPISRPNLTFSTLTVSNMSPEDSSIYLCSVEAGDGYTFGSGTRLTVV.

V and J are TRBV4-1 and TRBJ2-7; the D is unclear. Trimming removed 1 base at V and 1 base at J, with 8 bases between. This CDR3 has 14 amino acids. Looked up from germline, CDR1 is MGHRA and CDR2 is YSYEKL. CDR3 DNA sequence: TGCGCCAGCAGCCAAGGGCTCGAATCCTACGAGCAGTACTTC. It translates to CASSQGLESYEQYF.

CDR3 sequence: CASSSDWDTQYF. In nucleotides, the CDR3 is TGTGCCAGCAGCTCGGACTGGGATACGCAGTATTTT. This chain uses TRBV7-8 with TRBJ2-3; the D gene is possibly TRBD2 (5 bases). Deletions cut 4 bases from V and 6 bases from J, with 8 bases between. Germline V gene data show CDR1 as SGHVS and CDR2 as FQNEAQ. This CDR3 comprises 12 residues.

CDR3 DNA: TGCAGCGTTGTAGGGGAGAACACTGAAGCTTTCTTT. It encodes CSVVGENTEAFF. V is TRBV29-1 and J is TRBJ1-1; tentatively, D is TRBD1 (5 bases). Trimming took off 4 bases at V and 1 base at J, with 7 bases between the two ends. This CDR3 spans 12 amino acids. Germline-derived CDR1 and CDR2 are SQVTM and ANQGSEA.

CDR3 DNA: TGCAGCGTTGCTATGTGGGGGGGTTCGGGCTATGGCTACACCTTC. It is translated as CSVAMWGGSGYGYTF. The chain employs TRBV29-1 and TRBJ1-2; possibly TRBD1 for D (5 bases). V lost 4 bases and J 4 bases, leaving 19 bases between the germline ends. The CDR3 consists of 15 residues. CDR1 and CDR2 from the germline V gene are SQVTM and ANQGSEA. Together with reference TRBV29-1 and TRBJ1-2, the CDR3 gives the full variable domain: SAVISQKPSRDICQRGTSLTIQCQVDSQVTMMFWYRQQPGQSLTLIATANQGSEATYESGFVIDKFPISRPNLTFSTLTVSNMSPEDSSIYLCSVAMWGGSGYGYTFGSGTRLTVV.